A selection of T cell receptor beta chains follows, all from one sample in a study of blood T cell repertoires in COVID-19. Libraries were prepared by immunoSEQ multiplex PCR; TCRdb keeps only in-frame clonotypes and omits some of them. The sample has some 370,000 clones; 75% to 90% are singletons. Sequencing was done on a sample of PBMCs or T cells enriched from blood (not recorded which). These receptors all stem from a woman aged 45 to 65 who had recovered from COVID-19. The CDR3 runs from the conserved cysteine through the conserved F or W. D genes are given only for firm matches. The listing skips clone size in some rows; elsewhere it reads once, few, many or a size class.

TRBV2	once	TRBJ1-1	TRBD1	CASKPGQKNTEAFF	TGTGCCAGCAAACCGGGACAGAAGAACACTGAAGCTTTCTTT
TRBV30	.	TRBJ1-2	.	CAWSGGGYYGYTF	TGTGCCTGGAGCGGCGGTGGTTACTATGGCTACACCTTC
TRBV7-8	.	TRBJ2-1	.	CASSLAEGSRRNEQFF	TGTGCCAGCAGCCTGGCGGAGGGTAGTAGACGCAATGAGCAGTTCTTC
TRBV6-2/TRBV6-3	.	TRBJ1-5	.	CASSYSMEGPASNQPQHF	TGTGCCAGCAGTTACTCGATGGAGGGCCCGGCGAGCAATCAGCCCCAGCATTTT
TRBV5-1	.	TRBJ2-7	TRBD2	CASSPQGTSGIGGSYEQYF	TGCGCCAGCAGCCCACAGGGGACTAGCGGGATAGGCGGCTCCTACGAGCAGTACTTC
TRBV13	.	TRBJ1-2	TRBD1	CASSLVTGTHGYTF	TGTGCCAGCAGCTTAGTGACAGGGACCCATGGCTACACCTTC
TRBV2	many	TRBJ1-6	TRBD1	CASSGPGQTYSPLHF	TGTGCCAGCAGTGGACCGGGACAGACATATTCACCCCTCCACTTT
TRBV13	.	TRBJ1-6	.	CASRLSTGGRTPLHF	TGTGCCAGCAGGCTCAGCACGGGGGGCCGGACACCCCTCCACTTT
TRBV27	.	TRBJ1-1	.	CASSFTFAQGRAFF	TGTGCCAGCAGTTTTACTTTTGCGCAGGGCAGAGCTTTCTTT
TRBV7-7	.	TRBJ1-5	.	CASSSGRDQPQHF	TGTGCTAGCAGCTCCGGCCGGGATCAGCCCCAGCATTTT
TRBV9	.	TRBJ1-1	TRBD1	CASSLDRGPVNTEAFF	TGTGCCAGCAGCCTCGACAGGGGGCCCGTGAACACTGAAGCTTTCTTT
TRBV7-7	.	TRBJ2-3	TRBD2	CASSLGLAGVTDTQYF	TGTGCTAGCAGCTTAGGGCTAGCGGGGGTCACAGATACGCAGTATTTT
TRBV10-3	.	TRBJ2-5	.	CATSAWRETQYF	TGTGCCACCTCAGCATGGCGGGAGACCCAGTACTTC
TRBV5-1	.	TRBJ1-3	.	CASSDDSSGNTIYF	TGCGCCAGCAGCGACGACAGCTCTGGAAACACCATATATTTT
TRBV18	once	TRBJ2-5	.	CASSPRGLGETQYF	TGTGCCAGCTCACCACGGGGGCTGGGGGAGACCCAGTACTTC
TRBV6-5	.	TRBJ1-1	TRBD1	CASSLPRGRGNTEAFF	TGTGCCAGCAGTTTGCCCAGGGGGCGCGGGAACACTGAAGCTTTCTTT
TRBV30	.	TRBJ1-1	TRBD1	CASGQVNTEAFF	TGTGCCTCCGGACAGGTGAACACTGAAGCTTTCTTT